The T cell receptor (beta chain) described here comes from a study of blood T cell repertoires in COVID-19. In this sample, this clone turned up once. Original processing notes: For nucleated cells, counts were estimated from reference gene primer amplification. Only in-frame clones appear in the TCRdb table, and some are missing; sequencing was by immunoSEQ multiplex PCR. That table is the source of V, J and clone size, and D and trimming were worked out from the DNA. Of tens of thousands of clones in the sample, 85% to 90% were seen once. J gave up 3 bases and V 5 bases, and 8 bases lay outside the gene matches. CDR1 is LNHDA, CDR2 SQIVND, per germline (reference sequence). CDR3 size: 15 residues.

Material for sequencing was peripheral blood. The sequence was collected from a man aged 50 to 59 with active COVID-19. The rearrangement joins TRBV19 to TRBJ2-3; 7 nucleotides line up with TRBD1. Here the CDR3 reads CASSSRTGGTDTQYF. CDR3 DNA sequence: TGTGCCAGTAGTTCTCGGACAGGAGGAACAGATACGCAGTATTTT.